Below, 17 T cell receptor beta chains from the same sample are listed, as sequenced in a study of regulatory T cells in long-lasting Graves disease. This sample's time point: newly diagnosed GD, antithyroid drugs for less than 3 months. Extracted PBMC RNA gave rise to the TCR library. Through Arm-PCR of CDR3 regions and iRepertoire HTBI primers, TCR beta libraries were built. MiXCR, run by TCRdb on the multiplex PCR reads, gives a single entry per CDR3 protein. The sample carries approximately 540,000 distinct CDR3 sequences, 12% recorded once. Separately, the same data were catalogued under a study of T cells in Graves' hyperthyroidism and ophthalmopathy.

The specimen was peripheral blood mononuclear cells (PBMCs), collected at new diagnosis, from a patient treated with antithyroid drugs. The receptors were sampled from a woman aged 25 to 45 with Graves disease.

Many counts were recorded for this clonotype. The rearrangement uses TRBV9 and TRBJ2-5; D remains ambiguous. Looked up from germline, CDR1 is SGDLS and CDR2 is YYNGEE. V was pared by 4 bases and J by 7 bases, with 11 bases between. The CDR3 spans 12 residues. CDR3: CASSLTHGTQYF. CDR3 sequence (DNA): TGTGCCAGCAGCTTGACTCACGGGACCCAGTACTTC.

This clonotype has only a few counts. The rearrangement links TRBV5-6 to TRBJ2-7; D tentatively fits TRBD1 or TRBD2 (5 bases each). CDR1 and CDR2 (germline): SGHDT, YYEEEE. This CDR3 has 14 residues. V lost 0 bases, J lost 3 bases, and 10 bases lay in between. This CDR3 reads CASSLGDGVYEQYF. DNA for the CDR3: TGTGCCAGCAGCTTGGGGGACGGCGTCTACGAGCAGTACTTC.

The sample holds a few counts of this clonotype. This chain connects TRBV9 to TRBJ1-6; D is perhaps TRBD1 (6 bases). The V gene's germline CDR1 is SGDLS and CDR2 YYNGEE. Trimming removed 3 bases at V and 5 bases at J, with 9 bases between. The CDR3 spans 14 residues. Here the CDR3 DNA reads TGTGCCAGCAGCGCTTCAGGGGATAATTCACCCCTCCACTTT. Translating gives CASSASGDNSPLHF.

This chain joins TRBV20-1 and TRBJ1-5; no reliable D call. Germline V gene lookup returns CDR1 DFQATT and CDR2 SNEGSKA (reference sequence). V was clipped by 6 bases and J by 0 bases, with 6 bases between them. The CDR3 totals 12 residues. The CDR3 nucleotides are TGCAGTGCCAGGCATAGCAATCAGCCCCAGCATTTT. This translates into CSARHSNQPQHF.

This clonotype was recorded a few times. The chain combines TRBV6-1 with TRBJ1-1; no firm D call. Trimming pared 4 bases from V and 2 bases from J, leaving 14 bases between. This CDR3 region has 15 residues. The germline CDR1 and CDR2 sequences are MNHNS and SASEGT. This CDR3 is CASSAPGAGNTEAFF. The CDR3 DNA reads as TGTGCCAGCAGTGCACCCGGAGCGGGAAACACTGAAGCTTTCTTT.

This clonotype is categorized as medium-sized. A junction boundary mismatches the germline segment, possibly from a read error. The chain combines TRBV5-1 with TRBJ1-1, with no clear D. Per germline, CDR1 SGHRS and CDR2 YFSETQ. CDR3 length: 14 amino acids. DNA of the CDR3: TGTGCCAGCAGCTTAGTTTTCGAGAACACTGAAGCTTTCTTT. This translates into CASSLVFENTEAFF.

This clonotype was counted at least ten times. The genes are TRBV7-3 and TRBJ2-5; TRBD1 matches 7 bases. This CDR3 has 13 amino acids. Unmatched junction bases numbered 3, after V lost 5 bases and J lost 3 bases. Germline CDR1 is SGHTA and CDR2 is FQGTGA. CDR3: CASSVGTEETQYF. The CDR3 nucleotides are TGTGCCAGCAGCGTCGGGACAGAAGAGACCCAGTACTTC.

A remark on this clonotype: A read error may explain this, as a much larger clone is one base away. The rearrangement uses TRBV7-3 and TRBJ1-1, with D uncertain. CDR3 length equals 13 residues. Germline lookup yields CDR1 SGHTA and CDR2 FQGTGA. V lost 6 bases and J 0 bases, leaving 8 bases between the germline ends. The CDR3, as DNA: TGTGCCAGCAGGAAACGGGTGAACACTGAAGCTTTCTTT. It codes for CASRKRVNTEAFF.

On this clonotype: A far larger clone is off by one base, so a read error is likely. This chain links TRBV11-2 with TRBJ2-5; the match to TRBD1 covers 11 bases. The DNA matches TRBJ2-1 better at its end, which makes the J call doubtful. Germline assignment: CDR1 SGHAT and CDR2 FQNNGV. The CDR3 is made up of 17 amino acids. CDR3 sequence (DNA): TGCGCCAGCAACCAAGACGCCGGGACAGGGGGGTACAATGAGCAGTTCTTC. It encodes CASNQDAGTGGYNEQFF.

The rearrangement uses TRBV7-9 and TRBJ2-1, with TRBD2 matching over 9 bases. CDR1 is SEHNR and CDR2 is FQNEAQ in the germline V gene (reference sequence). V shed 5 bases and J 1 base; nucleotides not matched to a gene: 6. This CDR3 comprises 16 residues. In DNA, the CDR3 is TGTGCCAGCAGCGACACAGCGGGAGGTTCCTACAATGAGCAGTTCTTC. This codes for CASSDTAGGSYNEQFF.

This clonotype was counted between two and nine times. V gene TRBV18 combines with J gene TRBJ1-5, with 8 bases lining up with TRBD1. The germline V gene encodes CDR1 KGHSH and CDR2 LQKENI. The junction had 9 bases not matched to a gene; V was cut back by 2 bases and J by 6 bases. The CDR3 contains 16 residues. The CDR3 spells CASSPIDRGLGQPQHF. Written as DNA, the CDR3 is TGTGCCAGCTCACCAATAGACAGGGGTTTAGGTCAGCCCCAGCATTTT. Complete variable domain (other parts from reference TRBV18 and TRBJ1-5): NAGVMQNPRHLVRRRGQEARLRCSPMKGHSHVYWYRQLPEEGLKFMVYLQKENIIDESGMPKERFSAEFPKEGPSILRIQQVVRGDSAAYFCASSPIDRGLGQPQHFGDGTRLSIL.

This clonotype was seen repeatedly, ten times or more. This chain connects TRBV24-1 to TRBJ2-2; the D gene is possibly TRBD1 (6 bases). Trimming removed 7 bases from V and 6 bases from J, with 11 bases in between. Germline V CDR1 and CDR2: KGHDR, SFDVKD. CDR3 length: 13 amino acids. CDR3 nucleotides: TGTGCCACCAGACAGGGTGGGTCCGGGGAGCTGTTTTTT. It specifies CATRQGGSGELFF.

There are many counts of this clonotype. The chain links TRBV2 to TRBJ2-3, with D maybe TRBD2 (6 bases). Germline V gene sequence: CDR1 SNHLY, CDR2 FYNNEI. V was trimmed by 6 bases and J by 3 bases, leaving 25 bases between them. This CDR3 contains 18 residues. This chain's CDR3 is CASSALGGNRIGTDTQYF. The CDR3 region has the DNA TGTGCCAGCAGCGCCCTGGGCGGGAATCGAATAGGGACAGATACGCAGTATTTT. Variable domain in full (rest from reference TRBV2 and TRBJ2-3): EPEVTQTPSHQVTQMGQEVILRCVPISNHLYFYWYRQILGQKVEFLVSFYNNEISEKSEIFDDQFSVERPDGSNFTLKIRSTKLEDSAMYFCASSALGGNRIGTDTQYFGPGTRLTVL.

The sample holds many counts of this clonotype. This CDR3 reads CASSLGRGRYGYTF. The CDR3 DNA reads as TGTGCCAGCAGCTTAGGCAGGGGGCGTTATGGCTACACCTTC. The chain couples TRBV13 to TRBJ1-2; 8 bases align to TRBD1. The CDR3 has 14 residues. Per germline, CDR1 PRHDT and CDR2 FYEKMQ (reference sequence). The V segment lost 0 bases and the J segment 5 bases; nucleotides outside the gene matches: 2.

A few counts support this clonotype. V gene TRBV19 combines with J gene TRBJ1-5; D gene ambiguous. V was clipped by 0 bases and J by 14 bases, with 20 bases between them. Germline V gene sequence: CDR1 LNHDA, CDR2 SQIVND (reference sequence). The CDR3 contains 15 residues. CDR3 DNA sequence: TGTGCCAGTAGTATAGATAAAGCCGAAGGTAGATCGAAGCATTTT. This translates into CASSIDKAEGRSKHF.

At least ten counts were recorded for this clonotype. V usage is TRBV28 and J usage is TRBJ2-1, with 8 bases that match TRBD2. The CDR3 sequence is 14 residues long. Trimming took 5 bases from V and 8 from J; bases not matched to a gene: 8. Germline CDR1 and CDR2: MDHEN and SYDVKM. The CDR3: CASSGGRLSYEQFF. CDR3 DNA: TGTGCCAGCAGTGGCGGGAGGTTGAGCTATGAGCAGTTCTTC.

This clonotype was observed at least ten times. The CDR3 DNA reads TGTGCCAGCAGCTTGGAGAGGACAGAGACTAATTCACCCCTCCACTTT. It is translated as CASSLERTETNSPLHF. The chain links TRBV5-5 to TRBJ1-6; D perhaps matches TRBD1 (6 bases). Looked up from germline, CDR1 is SGHKS and CDR2 is YYEKEE (reference sequence). The CDR3 length is 16 residues. Trimming took 0 bases from V and 6 from J, leaving 13 bases between them.